These T cell receptor beta chains were read from a single sample in a study of OX40 agonist ivuxolimab in advanced cancers. Measured with immunoSEQ multiplex PCR; TCRdb has only the in-frame clones, and not every one. Altogether approximately 75,000 clones are present, more than 75% being singletons, with the ten largest covering approximately 6.1%. Here the sequenced sample was CD4+ or CD8+ T cells sorted from blood, taken in a trial of the OX40 agonist ivuxolimab. These receptors were obtained from an adult with an advanced solid tumor such as melanoma, head and neck, liver or kidney cancer. The CDR3 runs from the conserved cysteine through the conserved F or W. The D gene is left open where the match is weak. Clone sizes are given selectively: once, few, many, or a class where the clone is expanded.

TRBJ1-2 | 14 | - | TRBV9 | - | TGTGCCAGCAGCGTAGACGGGAATCCCTATGGCTACACCTTC | CASSVDGNPYGYTF
TRBJ2-5 | 17 | TRBD2 | TRBV6-1 | - | TGTGCCAGCAGTGGGGAGCGGGGGCGTCCAGGGGAAGAGACCCAGTACTTC | CASSGERGRPGEETQYF
TRBJ1-6 | 18 | - | TRBV4-3 | - | TGCGCCAGCAGCCAATCGGCGCTGGGGAGCTCCTATAATTCACCCCTCCACTTT | CASSQSALGSSYNSPLHF
TRBJ2-6 | 15 | - | TRBV11-2 | - | TGTGCCAGCAGCCTTTCGATTCACTCGGCCAACGTCCTGACTTTC | CASSLSIHSANVLTF
TRBJ2-7 | 14 | - | TRBV7-2 | once | TGTGCCAGCAGCTTAGCGGGAGGGACAAACGAGCAGTACTTC | CASSLAGGTNEQYF
TRBJ2-7 | 13 | - | TRBV18 | - | TGTGCCAGCTCACCACCATTATCCTACGAGCAGTACTTC | CASSPPLSYEQYF
TRBJ2-5 | 16 | - | TRBV2 | few | TGTGCCAGCAGACTCGGGACCACCATCCACCAAGAGACCCAGTACTTC | CASRLGTTIHQETQYF
TRBJ1-5 | 12 | - | TRBV28 | few | TGTGCCAGCAGTCCCCCGGTTCAGCCCCAGCATTTT | CASSPPVQPQHF
TRBJ2-2 | 15 | TRBD1 | TRBV7-2 | once | TGTGCCAGCAGCTCGGGACAGGGGGTTATCGGGGAGCTGTTTTTT | CASSSGQGVIGELFF
TRBJ2-5 | 15 | - | TRBV6-1 | - | TGTGCCAGCAGTGAATGGGGCGGGGTCGGCGAGACCCAGTACTTC | CASSEWGGVGETQYF
TRBJ1-1 | 13 | TRBD1 | TRBV10-2 | few | TGCGCCAGCAGGGACAGGGAGGACACTGAAGCTTTCTTT | CASRDREDTEAFF
TRBJ2-7 | 15 | TRBD1 | TRBV27 | few | TGTGCCAGCAGTTTCCACGGGACAGGGACCTACGAGCAGTACTTC | CASSFHGTGTYEQYF
TRBJ2-6 | 17 | - | TRBV28 | - | TGTGCCAGCAGTTTCCCTTGGACTGCGACTGGGGCCAACGTCCTGACTTTC | CASSFPWTATGANVLTF
TRBJ2-5 | 11 | - | TRBV5-1 | few | TGCGCCAGCAGCTTTGGGGAGACCCAGTACTTC | CASSFGETQYF
TRBJ2-2 | 14 | - | TRBV7-9 | - | TGTGCCAGCAGCTTAGGATCGAACACCGGGGAGCTGTTTTTT | CASSLGSNTGELFF
TRBJ2-7 | 15 | TRBD1 | TRBV7-2 | - | TGTGCCAGCAGTCTTACCGGGACAGACTCCTACGAGCAGTACTTC | CASSLTGTDSYEQYF
TRBJ2-7 | 15 | TRBD1 | TRBV5-6 | - | TGTGCCAGCAGCAAGGCCGGGCAGGGGGCCTACGAGCAGTACTTC | CASSKAGQGAYEQYF
TRBJ1-5 | 14 | TRBD1 | TRBV5-1 | - | TGCGCCAGCAGCTTGGGAACGGGGACAGGGCTGCAGCATTTT | CASSLGTGTGLQHF
TRBJ2-1 | 13 | TRBD2 | TRBV19 | - | TGTGCCAGTAGTATTCTAGCGGGATTTGAGCAGTTCTTC | CASSILAGFEQFF
TRBJ2-6 | 17 | - | TRBV19 | - | TGTGCCAGTAGTAGACAGGTTTATAGCTCTGGGGCCAACGTCCTGACTTTC | CASSRQVYSSGANVLTF
TRBJ1-2 | 12 | - | TRBV29-1 | - | TGCAGCGTTGAAATCGCCCACTATGGCTACACCTTC | CSVEIAHYGYTF
TRBJ1-2 | 16 | - | TRBV18 | - | TGTGCCAGCTCACCACCGAACAGGGAAGCCCACTATGGCTACACCTTC | CASSPPNREAHYGYTF
TRBJ1-4 | 16 | - | TRBV4-2 | - | TGTGCCAGCAGCCAATCTGCAGGGGTTACTAATGAAAAACTGTTTTTT | CASSQSAGVTNEKLFF
TRBJ1-3 | 16 | - | TRBV9 | once | TGTGCCAGCAGCGTGTCGACCCAGGGGCCTGGAAACACCATATATTTT | CASSVSTQGPGNTIYF
TRBJ2-3 | 11 | - | TRBV20-1 | - | TGCAGTGCTGGGGAAGCAGATACGCAGTATTTT | CSAGEADTQYF
TRBJ2-4 | 17 | - | TRBV7-8 | - | TGTGCCAGCAGCCCCTCACGGTTCGGGATAGCCAAAAACATTCAGTACTTC | CASSPSRFGIAKNIQYF
TRBJ1-4 | 15 | - | TRBV5-4 | - | TGTGCCAGCAGCTTGGGGGCGGGGACGGATGAAAAACTGTTTTTT | CASSLGAGTDEKLFF
TRBJ1-5 | 16 | TRBD1 | TRBV19 | - | TGTGCCAGCAACGATGGGACAGGTTCCGGCAATCAGCCCCAGCATTTT | CASNDGTGSGNQPQHF
TRBJ1-1 | 13 | - | TRBV5-6 | - | TGTGCCAGCAGCTTGCCCCTTTCCACTGAAGCTTTCTTT | CASSLPLSTEAFF
TRBJ1-2 | 14 | - | TRBV10-2 | - | TGCGCCAGCAGTGATGAACAGGGTTACTATGGCTACACCTTC | CASSDEQGYYGYTF
TRBJ1-5 | 18 | - | TRBV7-9 | - | TGTGCCAGCAGCTTACCGGCCCCGACTCCGAACCCCAATCAGCCCCAGCATTTT | CASSLPAPTPNPNQPQHF
TRBJ2-5 | 14 | - | TRBV6-5 | - | TGTGCCAGCAGCCACTATGGGGTCCAAGAGACCCAGTACTTC | CASSHYGVQETQYF
TRBJ1-2 | 14 | - | TRBV5-1 | - | TGCGCCAGCAGCTTGGGAGGCACTAACTATGGCTACACCTTC | CASSLGGTNYGYTF
TRBJ2-6 | 21 | - | TRBV4-3 | - | TGCGCCAGCAGCCAAGATTTTAGTTTTGGGCAGGGTCGCTCTGGGGCCAACGTCCTGACTTTC | CASSQDFSFGQGRSGANVLTF
TRBJ1-4 | 15 | - | TRBV6-5 | - | TGTGCCAGCGGGGGAGGAGTTGCAACTAATGAAAAACTGTTTTTT | CASGGGVATNEKLFF
TRBJ2-7 | 14 | TRBD1 | TRBV12-5 | - | TGTGCTAGTGGTTTGGGGACAGGGGAATCCGAGCAGTACTTC | CASGLGTGESEQYF
TRBJ1-1 | 14 | - | TRBV4-2 | few | TGTGCCAGCAGCCAAGGTGACAGGAGCTTTGAAGCTTTCTTT | CASSQGDRSFEAFF
TRBJ2-4 | 14 | - | TRBV28 | - | TGTGCCAGCACTCAAACCCTGAGCGGAAACATTCAGTACTTC | CASTQTLSGNIQYF
TRBJ2-2 | 15 | - | TRBV27 | - | TGTGCCAGCAGAGAGGGAGGACGATTCACCGGGGAGCTGTTTTTT | CASREGGRFTGELFF
TRBJ2-1 | 15 | - | TRBV4-3 | - | TGCGCCAGCAGCCATGGGGGGAGCTCCTACAATGAGCAGTTCTTC | CASSHGGSSYNEQFF
TRBJ2-4 | 13 | TRBD1 | TRBV19 | - | TGTGCCAGTACCGTACAGGGGTCGGACATTCAGTACTTC | CASTVQGSDIQYF
TRBJ1-1 | 15 | - | TRBV5-1 | - | TGCGCCAGCAGCTGGAGGCACCCGACCACCAATGAAGCTTTCTTT | CASSWRHPTTNEAFF
TRBJ2-7 | 16 | - | TRBV4-1 | - | TGCGCCAGCAGCCAAGATGGACAAGGCTGGACCTACGAGCAGTACTTC | CASSQDGQGWTYEQYF
TRBJ2-7 | 15 | - | TRBV5-1 | - | TGCGCCAGCAGCTTGGAGTCCGGGGGCGACTACGAGCAGTACTTC | CASSLESGGDYEQYF
TRBJ1-5 | 16 | - | TRBV7-8 | - | TGTGCCAGCAGCCCAGGAGGCAGGGCAAGCAATCAGCCCCAGCATTTT | CASSPGGRASNQPQHF
TRBJ1-4 | 16 | - | TRBV19 | - | TGTGCCAGTAGCATTCGTCGCCGGGCTCTTAATGAAAAACTGTTTTTT | CASSIRRRALNEKLFF
TRBJ1-3 | 15 | TRBD1 | TRBV30 | once | TGTGCCTGGAGCCCGGGACAGTTCTCTGGAAACACCATATATTTT | CAWSPGQFSGNTIYF
TRBJ2-1 | 18 | TRBD2 | TRBV5-1 | - | TGCGCCAGCAGCTCGACTAGCGGGAGGGCCCGGTCCTACAATGAGCAGTTCTTC | CASSSTSGRARSYNEQFF
TRBJ2-1 | 14 | - | TRBV4-1 | - | TGCGCCAGCAGTATCGTGGAGCCTGGGGATGAGCAGTTCTTC | CASSIVEPGDEQFF
TRBJ1-6 | 14 | TRBD1 | TRBV7-9 | - | TGTGCCAGCAGGTCGGGACAGGGGAATTCACCCCTCCACTTT | CASRSGQGNSPLHF
TRBJ1-4 | 17 | - | TRBV16 | - | TGTGCCAGCAGCGCCAGGGACGGTTCACCCTGGGATGAAAAACTGTTTTTT | CASSARDGSPWDEKLFF
TRBJ1-6 | 17 | - | TRBV7-2 | - | TGTGCCAGCAGCTTAGTCGGAACGGGACTCTATAATTCACCCCTCCACTTT | CASSLVGTGLYNSPLHF
TRBJ1-5 | 13 | - | TRBV30 | - | TGTGCCTGGAGCCCAGACCGGGATCAGCCCCAGCATTTT | CAWSPDRDQPQHF
TRBJ2-7 | 15 | - | TRBV11-2 | once | TGTGCCAGCAGCTTAGCGCCTGACAGTTCCTACGAGCAGTACTTC | CASSLAPDSSYEQYF
TRBJ1-1 | 12 | - | TRBV6-5 | - | TGTGCCAGCAGTTACTTAGTTACTGAAGCTTTCTTT | CASSYLVTEAFF
TRBJ1-2 | 16 | TRBD1 | TRBV30 | - | TGTGCCTGGAGTCCCCGACAGGGGCGACTTAGGGATGGCTACACCTTC | CAWSPRQGRLRDGYTF
TRBJ1-2 | 17 | - | TRBV18 | - | TGTGCCAGCTCACCCTTGACAGGCCCCACACCACACTATGGCTACACCTTC | CASSPLTGPTPHYGYTF
TRBJ2-7 | 14 | TRBD1 | TRBV18 | - | TGTGCCAGCTCACCGGACAGGGCTAAGAACGAGCAGTACTTC | CASSPDRAKNEQYF
TRBJ1-6 | 16 | - | TRBV19 | - | TGTGCCAGTAGTGCGACAGAGGCGAAAGGGAATTCACCCCTCCACTTT | CASSATEAKGNSPLHF